This T cell receptor (beta chain) emerged from a study of shared clonotypes between healthy human individuals. The CDR3 is 14 residues long. From germline, CDR1 is GTSNPN and CDR2 SVGIG (reference sequence). The V end was cut by 0 bases, the J end by 5 bases, with 11 bases between. In the naive CD8 group, cells lacked CD45RO and were positively selected for CCR7, so terminally differentiated effector memory CD45RA+ cells were left out. Assay used: immunoSEQ multiplex PCR; TCRdb lists only in-frame clones, some missing. Here the sample spans some 2 million clones, less than 95% being singletons. The origin of this receptor is a man younger than 30 in good health. V and J are TRBV30 and TRBJ2-1, with a tentative D call TRBD1 (6 bases). The specimen sequenced was naive CD8+ T cells sorted from blood. CDR3 loop: CAWSVVAGDNEQFF. DNA of the CDR3: TGTGCCTGGAGTGTTGTTGCAGGGGACAATGAGCAGTTCTTC.